A selection of T cell receptor beta chains follows, all from one sample in a study of T cell changes during pregnancy in multiple sclerosis. Assay used: immunoSEQ multiplex PCR; TCRdb lists only in-frame clones, some missing. The sample gives about 110,000 clones, about nine tenths of which show up once; 1.6% is in the top ten. Sample: peripheral blood, taken after pregnancy. The receptor set was obtained from a female donor with multiple sclerosis, enrolled in a pregnancy study. Each CDR3 is given with its conserved first and last residue. A D gene is named only where the DNA matches it firmly. For some rows the clone size is stated as once, few or many, or as a class when expanded; others skip it.

>TRBV19|.|TRBJ2-7|.
TGTGCCAGTAGTATCGCGAGCCGGGACAACATCCCCCACGAGCAGTACTTC
CASSIASRDNIPHEQYF
>TRBV6-1|.|TRBJ2-3|TRBD1
TGTGCCAGCAGTGCGACGACAGGGGTGAGCACAGATACGCAGTATTTT
CASSATTGVSTDTQYF
>TRBV11-2|.|TRBJ1-1|TRBD1
TGTGCCAGCAGCTTAGGAGGGGACAGGGCAGTAGCAAGAACTGAAGCTTTCTTT
CASSLGGDRAVARTEAFF
>TRBV5-1|.|TRBJ2-2|TRBD1
TGCGCCAGCAGCCCTGAGGGACAGGGGGCTAGGGGGGAGCTGTTTTTT
CASSPEGQGARGELFF
>TRBV30|.|TRBJ2-2|TRBD1
TGTGCCTTTACAGGGGGCTACACCGGGGAGCTGTTTTTT
CAFTGGYTGELFF
>TRBV7-6|.|TRBJ2-1|TRBD2
TGTGCCAGCAGCCCCGGTGGGGCTAGCGGGAGTGCAGGCTCCTACAATGAGCAGTTCTTC
CASSPGGASGSAGSYNEQFF
>TRBV19|.|TRBJ2-3|.
TGTGCCAGTAGTACCTCCTCAGCGACAGATACGCAGTATTTT
CASSTSSATDTQYF
>TRBV5-4|.|TRBJ2-5|.
TGTGCCAGCAGCCTCACCCGGGGGAACCCACAAGAGACCCAGTACTTC
CASSLTRGNPQETQYF
>TRBV19|.|TRBJ1-2|.
TGTGCCAGTAGTATGCGGGGAGACTATGGCTACACCTTC
CASSMRGDYGYTF
>TRBV15|few|TRBJ2-1|TRBD2
TGTGCCACCAGCACCACCGGGACTAGCGGGGGGGCCAGCCTTGAGCAGTTCTTC
CATSTTGTSGGASLEQFF
>TRBV29-1|once|TRBJ2-2|TRBD2
TGCAGCGTTATCCCAGCGGGAGGGCCGGGGACCGGGGAGCTGTTTTTT
CSVIPAGGPGTGELFF
>TRBV18|.|TRBJ2-1|TRBD1
TGTGCCAGCTCACCAATCCGACAGGGGGCTTCCAATGAGCAGTTCTTC
CASSPIRQGASNEQFF
>TRBV2|.|TRBJ2-3|TRBD2
TGTGCCAGCAGTGGGTCCAGCGGGAGGGCCGCAGATACGCAGTATTTT
CASSGSSGRAADTQYF
>TRBV14|.|TRBJ2-7|.
TGTGCCAGCAGCCAAGTAGAAGCCTACGAGCAGTACTTC
CASSQVEAYEQYF
>TRBV18|.|TRBJ1-1|TRBD1
TGTGCCAGCTCCCCGGGACAGTGGGACACTGAAGCTTTCTTT
CASSPGQWDTEAFF
>TRBV7-9|.|TRBJ1-3|.
TGTGCCAGCAGCTCCGCGCGGACTGGAAACACCATATATTTT
CASSSARTGNTIYF
>TRBV7-9|.|TRBJ2-7|.
TGTGCCAGCTCATGGAGGGAACCCTACGAGCAGTACTTC
CASSWREPYEQYF
>TRBV18|.|TRBJ1-4|.
TGTGCCAGCTCAGATCCGGCCGGGGATGAAAAACTGTTTTTT
CASSDPAGDEKLFF
>TRBV5-6|.|TRBJ1-2|.
TGTGCCAGCAGCTTGACGTCAGGGGCGAACTATGGCTACACCTTC
CASSLTSGANYGYTF
>TRBV5-1|.|TRBJ2-1|.
TGCGCCAGCAGCTCCCCCAATGATGAGCAGTTCTTC
CASSSPNDEQFF
>TRBV7-9|.|TRBJ1-4|.
TGTGCCAGCAGCTTCCAGGACAGCCGTAGGGAACTGTTTTTT
CASSFQDSRRELFF
>TRBV9|.|TRBJ2-1|.
TGTGCCAGCAGCCGGGACAAGGACAATGAGCAGTTCTTC
CASSRDKDNEQFF
>TRBV10-3|once|TRBJ1-1|TRBD1
TGTGCCATCAGTGAGTCGATCCCCGGGACAGGGATGATCACTGAAGCTTTCTTT
CAISESIPGTGMITEAFF
>TRBV4-1|.|TRBJ1-4|.
TGCGCCAGCAGCCAAGAGGGGCAGAGGGGGGAAAAACTGTTTTTT
CASSQEGQRGEKLFF
>TRBV7-9|.|TRBJ2-7|.
TGTGCCAGCAGCTTAGCGCTGACGGCCCTTCGGGACGAGCAGTACTTC
CASSLALTALRDEQYF
>TRBV4-2|.|TRBJ1-6|.
TGTGCCAGCAGCCAAGAATCCAGGGTAAATTCACCCCTCCACTTT
CASSQESRVNSPLHF
>TRBV7-6|.|TRBJ2-5|.
TGTGCCAGCAGCTTAGACCTAGGAGGGACCCAGTACTTC
CASSLDLGGTQYF
>TRBV11-1|.|TRBJ2-3|.
TGTGCCAGCAGCTTAACGGTCTCCACAGATACGCAGTATTTT
CASSLTVSTDTQYF
>TRBV23-1|.|TRBJ2-7|.
TGCGCCAGCAGTCCCTCCACTAGACTACTGTCCTACGAGCAGTACTTC
CASSPSTRLLSYEQYF
>TRBV28|.|TRBJ2-5|TRBD1
TGTGCCAGCAGCCCGGGACAGGTCATACAAGAGACCCAGTACTTC
CASSPGQVIQETQYF
>TRBV29-1|.|TRBJ1-2|TRBD1
TGCAGCGGTGGACAGGGGGAAGGCTATGGCTACACCTTC
CSGGQGEGYGYTF
>TRBV5-1|.|TRBJ1-1|.
TGCGCCAGCAGCTTGGCCCTATCATCCACTGAAGCTTTCTTT
CASSLALSSTEAFF
>TRBV29-1|.|TRBJ2-3|TRBD2
TGCAGCGTGCGGACTAGCGGGAACACAGATACGCAGTATTTT
CSVRTSGNTDTQYF
>TRBV11-2|.|TRBJ1-1|.
TGTGCCAGCAGCCAGTCCGGGACAGAAGCTTTCTTT
CASSQSGTEAFF
>TRBV25-1|.|TRBJ1-1|.
TGTGCCAGCAGTTTAAAGCGTCGGAGCGAAGCTTTCTTT
CASSLKRRSEAFF
>TRBV5-4|.|TRBJ1-2|TRBD1
TGTGCCAGCAGCTTCGCTTTGGGGGCAGGGGGGAACTATGGCTACACCTTC
CASSFALGAGGNYGYTF
>TRBV2|.|TRBJ2-1|TRBD2
TGTGCCAGCAGTGTGGGTTTGAAACCCTCAAGCGGGAGTTTTCACAATGAGCAGTTCTTC
CASSVGLKPSSGSFHNEQFF
>TRBV9|.|TRBJ2-7|.
TGTGCCAGCAGCTACAGACCTACAGGGAACGAGCAGTACTTC
CASSYRPTGNEQYF
>TRBV30|.|TRBJ1-6|.
TGTGCCTGGGAGGGCCCCAAGAATTCACCCCTCCACTTT
CAWEGPKNSPLHF
>TRBV19|few|TRBJ1-5|TRBD1
TGTGCCAGTAGTATAGGGCCAGGGGGGACCAATCAGCCCCAGCATTTT
CASSIGPGGTNQPQHF
>TRBV28|.|TRBJ2-3|.
TGTGCCAGCGGAGGAGGCGGACGACTAGGCACAGATACGCAGTATTTT
CASGGGGRLGTDTQYF
>TRBV5-4|.|TRBJ2-3|.
TGTGCCAGCAGCCTGAGCACAGATACGCAGTATTTT
CASSLSTDTQYF
>TRBV13|.|TRBJ2-1|TRBD1
TGTGCCAGCAGCTTAGGCGGACAGGTTTTGGGGAATGAGCAGTTCTTC
CASSLGGQVLGNEQFF
>TRBV5-1|.|TRBJ2-2|TRBD1
TGCGCCAGCAGCTCACCACAGGGGCCGGGGGAGCTGTTTTTT
CASSSPQGPGELFF
>TRBV2|.|TRBJ2-2|TRBD2
TGTGCCAGCAGTGTGATCTCTAGCGGGGGGGCCGATGCCGGGGAGCTGTTTTTT
CASSVISSGGADAGELFF